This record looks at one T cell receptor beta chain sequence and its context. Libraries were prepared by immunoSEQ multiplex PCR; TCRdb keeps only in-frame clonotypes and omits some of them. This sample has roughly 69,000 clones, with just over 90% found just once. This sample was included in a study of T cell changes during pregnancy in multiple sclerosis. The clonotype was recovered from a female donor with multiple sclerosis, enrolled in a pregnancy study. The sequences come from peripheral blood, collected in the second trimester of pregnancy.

The CDR3 loop reads CASSPLDRNTEAFF. The DNA of the CDR3 is TGCGCCAGCAGCCCCCTGGACAGGAACACTGAAGCTTTCTTT. The chain carries TRBV5-1 and TRBJ1-1; possibly TRBD1 for D (6 bases). This CDR3 contains 14 residues. Trimming took 4 bases from V and 1 from J, leaving 11 bases between them. Germline V CDR1 and CDR2: SGHRS, YFSETQ.